The entry below gives a single T cell receptor (beta chain) sequence along with its context. Sequencing was performed with immunoSEQ multiplex PCR; in TCRdb, only in-frame clones are kept and a portion is missing. The sample carries 150,000 to 200,000 clones, 80% to 85% recorded once. The data derive from a study of blood T cell repertoires in COVID-19. Germline values: CDR1 SGHAT, CDR2 FQNNGV. This CDR3 contains 18 residues. V lost 7 bases and J lost 5; bases outside the gene matches: 12. The sample taken for sequencing was PBMCs or T cells enriched from blood (not recorded which). The receptor's source is a woman aged 60-75 years who had recovered from COVID-19. The J gene is TRBJ2-2, the V gene TRBV11-2, with 14 bases that match TRBD2. The CDR3 DNA sequence: TGTGCCAGCACCGGCATTCGTAGACTAGCGGGAGGGACCGGGGAGCTGTTTTTT. Its translation: CASTGIRRLAGGTGELFF.